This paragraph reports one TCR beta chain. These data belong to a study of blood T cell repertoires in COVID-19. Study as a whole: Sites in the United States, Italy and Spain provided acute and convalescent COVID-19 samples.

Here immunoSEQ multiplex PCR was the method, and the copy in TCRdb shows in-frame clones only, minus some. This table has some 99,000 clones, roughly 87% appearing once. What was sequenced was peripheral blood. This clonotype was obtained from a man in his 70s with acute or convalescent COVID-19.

The chain's CDR3 is CASSYGTGGLRELFF. CDR3 DNA sequence: TGTGCCAGCAGCTATGGGACAGGGGGTCTTCGGGAGCTGTTTTTT. This chain links TRBV7-2 with TRBJ2-2; 11 bases line up with TRBD1. The length of the CDR3 is 15 residues. The ends lost 4 bases at V and 9 bases at J; junction bases unmatched: 7. Germline assignment: CDR1 SGHTA and CDR2 FQGNSA.